The 3 T cell receptor beta chains below were found in one sample sequenced in a study of blood T cell repertoires in COVID-19. Using immunoSEQ multiplex PCR, the repertoire was profiled, and TCRdb retains in-frame clones only, with some absent. The sample yields about 350,000 clones, over 80% seen once. Sample: peripheral blood. Receptors were obtained from a man aged 25 to 40 with COVID-19, enrolled during active disease.

V gene TRBV28 combines with J gene TRBJ1-5, with D hard to call. The germline V and J ends were trimmed by 6 bases and 4 bases, with 4 bases remaining between them. The germline V gene has CDR1 MDHEN and CDR2 SYDVKM. The CDR3 has 11 residues. In DNA, the CDR3 is TGTGCCAGCAGCCTTAATCAGCCCCAGCATTTT. Amino acid sequence: CASSLNQPQHF.

This rearrangement joins TRBV30 to TRBJ2-5, with TRBD2 matching 11 bases. This CDR3 region has 15 residues. Germline V CDR1 and CDR2: GTSNPN, SVGIG (reference sequence). J gave up 5 bases and V 5 bases, and 10 bases lay outside the gene matches. CDR3 residues: CAWDQLAGASETQYF. In nucleotides, the CDR3 is TGTGCCTGGGATCAACTAGCGGGAGCTTCGGAGACCCAGTACTTC.

The V call is TRBV7-3, the J call TRBJ2-3, with 10 bases that match TRBD1. The CDR3 is 16 amino acids. The germline V gene has CDR1 SGHTA and CDR2 FQGTGA. The V and J ends lost 7 bases and 3 bases, in that order; junction bases with no gene match: 10. CDR3 nucleotides: TGTGCCAGCACCCCCGGCGGGACAGGGGTAACAGATACGCAGTATTTT. It specifies CASTPGGTGVTDTQYF.